A selection of T cell receptor beta chains follows, all from one sample in a study of CD8 T cells in ankylosing spondylitis. Each CDR3 protein is one row after TCRdb ran MiXCR on the 5' RACE reads. This sample has about 540,000 distinct CDR3 sequences, with 12% found just once. Sequencing was performed on blood, either unsorted or a sorted T cell fraction (not recorded which). The receptors here all came from a male donor with ankylosing spondylitis. Each CDR3 is given with its conserved first and last residue. A D gene is named only where the DNA matches it firmly. A row's size may be missing; if present it is once, few, many or a size class.

D	V	size	J	CDR3	DNA
NA	TRBV20-1	NA	TRBJ2-5	CSATGPEGTQYF	TGCAGTGCCACGGGGCCCGAGGGGACCCAGTACTTC
TRBD1	TRBV11-2	NA	TRBJ1-2	CASSLEGGYYGYTF	TGTGCCAGCAGCTTAGAAGGGGGCTATTATGGCTACACCTTC
NA	TRBV14	NA	TRBJ1-1	CASSLLQVTEAFF	TGTGCCAGCAGCTTATTACAGGTTACTGAAGCTTTCTTT
TRBD2	TRBV5-5	NA	TRBJ2-5	CASSLGLRTSGATETQYF	TGTGCCAGCAGCTTGGGATTGAGGACTAGCGGGGCAACGGAGACCCAGTACTTC
TRBD2	TRBV27	few	TRBJ2-1	CASSFILNRLAGTSYNEQFF	TGTGCCAGCAGTTTCATACTAAACCGACTAGCGGGAACCAGCTACAATGAGCAGTTCTTC
TRBD1	TRBV5-1	NA	TRBJ1-6	CASSLRPGQENSPLHF	TGCGCCAGCAGCTTGCGCCCGGGACAGGAGAATTCACCCCTCCACTTT
NA	TRBV4-2	NA	TRBJ2-3	CASSQEGGGSTDTQYF	TGTGCCAGCAGCCAAGAAGGAGGGGGAAGCACAGATACGCAGTATTTT
NA	TRBV12-5	NA	TRBJ2-5	CASGLTVYGETQYF	TGTGCTAGTGGATTGACAGTCTATGGGGAGACCCAGTACTTC
NA	TRBV12-3/TRBV12-4	few	TRBJ1-1	CASRPSGGPPWTFF	TGTGCCAGCAGGCCCTCCGGGGGGCCGCCATGGACTTTCTTT
TRBD1	TRBV29-1	few	TRBJ2-1	CSGGTDYNEQFF	TGCAGCGGGGGGACAGATTACAATGAGCAGTTCTTC
TRBD2	TRBV29-1	few	TRBJ2-2	CSVLSSGTYTGELFF	TGCAGCGTCCTTTCTAGCGGGACCTACACCGGGGAGCTGTTTTTT
TRBD2	TRBV24-1	NA	TRBJ2-1	CATSENSGTKYNEQFF	TGTGCCACCAGTGAAAATTCCGGGACTAAGTACAATGAGCAGTTCTTC
NA	TRBV12-3/TRBV12-4	many	TRBJ2-1	CASSLRLVNEQFF	TGTGCCAGCAGTTTGAGGCTAGTCAATGAGCAGTTCTTC
NA	TRBV7-9	NA	TRBJ2-5	CASSFGPHRQETQYF	TGTGCCAGCAGCTTTGGCCCTCACCGCCAAGAGACCCAGTACTTC
TRBD1	TRBV14	NA	TRBJ1-2	CASSQDRDSYGYTF	TGTGCCAGCAGCCAAGATCGGGACAGCTATGGCTACACCTTC
NA	TRBV5-1	NA	TRBJ2-5	CASSFDGDLGETQYF	TGCGCCAGCAGCTTCGACGGTGACCTGGGAGAGACCCAGTACTTC
NA	TRBV20-1	NA	TRBJ1-1	CSARDLGDNMNTEAFF	TGCAGTGCTAGAGATCTGGGGGACAACATGAACACTGAAGCTTTCTTT
TRBD2	TRBV15	few	TRBJ2-3	CATSTAGEAPGTQYF	TGTGCCACCAGCACAGCGGGAGAGGCCCCAGGTACGCAGTATTTT
NA	TRBV7-2	NA	TRBJ2-2	CASSFHKGGNTGELFF	TGTGCCAGCAGCTTTCACAAGGGGGGGAACACCGGGGAGCTGTTTTTT
NA	TRBV7-2	NA	TRBJ1-1	CASSIGGGTEAFF	TGTGCCAGCAGCATTGGGGGGGGCACTGAAGCTTTCTTT
NA	TRBV12-3/TRBV12-4	NA	TRBJ1-5	CASRPEMRNQPQHF	TGTGCCAGCAGACCCGAAATGAGGAATCAGCCCCAGCATTTT
NA	TRBV5-1	many	TRBJ1-1	CASTNPGALTEAFF	TGCGCCAGCACAAATCCGGGGGCCCTAACTGAAGCTTTCTTT
NA	TRBV11-2	many	TRBJ1-6	CASSLAHFGGDSPLHF	TGTGCCAGCAGCTTAGCTCACTTTGGGGGGGATTCACCCCTCCACTTT
NA	TRBV25-1	many	TRBJ2-3	CASRWGADTQYF	TGTGCCAGCAGGTGGGGGGCAGATACGCAGTATTTT
TRBD1	TRBV11-3	NA	TRBJ2-5	CASSSETGGIQETQYF	TGTGCCAGCAGCTCCGAGACAGGGGGGATCCAAGAGACCCAGTACTTC
NA	TRBV20-1	few	TRBJ2-1	CSWGLAISNEQFF	TGCAGTTGGGGGCTAGCGATATCCAATGAGCAGTTCTTC
NA	TRBV24-1	many	TRBJ2-1	CATSDWGGHYNEQFF	TGTGCCACCAGTGATTGGGGCGGGCACTACAATGAGCAGTTCTTC